One and the same sample provided the 17 T cell receptor beta chains below, sequenced in a study of identical twins. TCRdb reprocessed the 5' RACE reads via MiXCR and lists one record per CDR3 protein. The sample lists approximately 490,000 distinct CDR3 sequences, about a fifth seen once, with 0.48% in the top ten. These data were also reused for a study on yellow fever vaccine responses in identical twins.

The material sequenced was CD4+ T cells sorted from blood. The receptors were sampled from a woman between 18 and 29 years old in good health.

This chain joins TRBV5-1 and TRBJ2-6; D uncertain. In germline, CDR1 is SGHRS, CDR2 YFSETQ. V was clipped by 5 bases and J by 0 bases, with 12 bases between them. CDR3 length equals 16 residues. The chain's CDR3 is CASRRFDHSGANVLTF. The CDR3 DNA sequence: TGCGCCAGCAGGAGGTTTGATCACTCTGGGGCCAACGTCCTGACTTTC. The full variable domain, rest sourced from reference TRBV5-1 and TRBJ2-6, is KAGVTQTPRYLIKTRGQQVTLSCSPISGHRSVSWYQQTPGQGLQFLFEYFSETQRNKGNFPGRFSGRQFSNSRSEMNVSTLELGDSALYLCASRRFDHSGANVLTFGAGSRLTVL.

This clonotype was seen a handful of times. The V and J genes are TRBV20-1 and TRBJ1-4, with D possibly TRBD1 on 6 matching bases. CDR1 and CDR2 (germline): DFQATT, SNEGSKA (reference sequence). This CDR3 comprises 15 residues. Trimming took 6 bases from V and 7 from J, leaving 21 bases between them. The CDR3 bases are TGCAGTGCCGCCAGGGGAGGGACCGGGGGTGAAAAACTGTTTTTT. Protein: CSAARGGTGGEKLFF.

The chain has TRBV20-1 and TRBJ2-4, with D unresolved. The CDR3 consists of 15 residues. The germline CDR1 and CDR2 sequences are DFQATT and SNEGSKA (reference sequence). V was pared by 3 bases and J by 1 base, with 13 bases between. The CDR3, as DNA: TGCAGTGCTAGTTTCGCTAGATTGGCCAAAAACATTCAGTACTTC. Amino acid sequence: CSASFARLAKNIQYF.

This clonotype showed up just a few times. This chain joins TRBV20-1 and TRBJ1-2, with D perhaps matching TRBD1 (6 bases). V was cut by 5 bases and J by 5 bases, with 12 bases left in between. The CDR3 contains 12 residues. Germline V gene lookup returns CDR1 DFQATT and CDR2 SNEGSKA (reference sequence). The CDR3 loop reads CSAVRGTYGYTF. The CDR3 DNA is TGCAGTGCTGTCCGGGGGACATATGGCTACACCTTC.

This clonotype has only a few counts. V and J are TRBV20-1 and TRBJ2-7; TRBD2 matches at 12 bases. V was pared by 6 bases and J by 5 bases, with 5 bases of the junction left unmatched. The CDR3 is 13 amino acids. Germline V gene data show CDR1 as DFQATT and CDR2 as SNEGSKA (reference sequence). The CDR3 reads CSARLAGAHEQYF. CDR3 nucleotide sequence: TGCAGTGCCCGACTAGCGGGAGCCCACGAGCAGTACTTC.

CDR3 DNA: TGCAGTGCTAGCGAGTTTAGGAGAGGGGGCTACAATGAGCAGTTCTTC. Protein: CSASEFRRGGYNEQFF. The V and J genes are TRBV20-1 and TRBJ2-1; D may be TRBD1 (6 bases). The CDR3 contains 16 residues. Germline CDR1 DFQATT, CDR2 SNEGSKA (reference sequence). Trimming took off 3 bases at V and 3 bases at J, with 18 bases between the two ends.

This clonotype was seen a handful of times. The rearrangement joins TRBV4-2 to TRBJ2-3; D is perhaps TRBD2 (7 bases). The CDR3 spans 17 residues. Germline CDR1 reads LGHNA; CDR2 reads YNFKEQ. Trimming stripped 5 bases from V and 0 bases from J, with 18 bases between. The CDR3 region has the DNA TGTGCCAGCAGCAACAAAGGGAGGGGACAAAGCACAGATACGCAGTATTTT. Its protein product is CASSNKGRGQSTDTQYF.

CDR3 residues: CASSQFRGNTDTQYF. The CDR3 DNA sequence: TGTGCCAGCAGCCAATTTCGCGGAAACACAGATACGCAGTATTTT. This chain links TRBV3-1 with TRBJ2-3; no reliable D call. Per the germline V gene, CDR1 is LGHDT and CDR2 is YNNKEL (reference sequence). This CDR3 is 15 amino acids long. Trimming took off 2 bases at V and 2 bases at J, with 11 bases between the two ends.

This chain uses TRBV3-1 with TRBJ2-1; D is possibly TRBD1 (5 bases). The CDR3 extends over 19 amino acids. The V end lost 3 bases, the J end lost 0 bases, and 21 bases lay between the germline ends. CDR1 and CDR2 (germline): LGHDT, YNNKEL (reference sequence). CDR3 nucleotide sequence: TGTGCCAGCAGCCATGGAATGGGTGGGGCCTACAGCTCCTACAATGAGCAGTTCTTC. Its translation: CASSHGMGGAYSSYNEQFF.

In its sample, this clonotype was seen many times. This sequence joins TRBV28 and TRBJ2-7; the D call may be TRBD1 or TRBD2 (5 bases each). Trimming pared 6 bases from V and 2 bases from J, leaving 11 bases between. Germline CDR1 is MDHEN and CDR2 is SYDVKM. The CDR3 extends over 13 amino acids. The CDR3 region has the DNA TGTGCCAGCAGCGGAGAGGGACCCTACGAGCAGTACTTC. Protein sequence: CASSGEGPYEQYF.

V is TRBV29-1 and J is TRBJ2-7; the D gene could be TRBD1 or TRBD2 (5 bases each). This CDR3 comprises 14 residues. The germline CDR1 and CDR2 sequences are SQVTM and ANQGSEA. V was clipped by 4 bases and J by 6 bases, with 19 bases between them. The CDR3 DNA reads as TGCAGCGTTGGTTGGGACCAGTACTCCAGCGAGCAGTACGTC. As protein: CSVGWDQYSSEQYV.

This clonotype was recorded a few times. This chain connects TRBV27 to TRBJ1-4; D is unclear. V lost 6 bases and J lost 2, with 10 bases in between. CDR1 and CDR2 (germline): MNHEY, SMNVEV (reference sequence). The CDR3 covers 14 residues. The CDR3 DNA reads TGTGCCAGCAGACGGTTGACCACTAATGAAAAACTGTTTTTT. Translation gives CASRRLTTNEKLFF.

This clonotype was observed a handful of times. The V and J genes are TRBV20-1 and TRBJ2-4; D may be TRBD1 (5 bases). CDR1 and CDR2 from the germline V gene are DFQATT and SNEGSKA (reference sequence). CDR3 length: 14 amino acids. V was trimmed by 7 bases and J by 0 bases, leaving 13 bases between them. The CDR3: CSGADNLAKNIQYF. CDR3 nucleotide sequence: TGCAGTGGCGCGGACAATTTAGCCAAAAACATTCAGTACTTC.

This clonotype was counted at least ten times. This chain uses TRBV4-1 with TRBJ1-5; unclear D gene. From germline, CDR1 is MGHRA and CDR2 YSYEKL. CDR3 size: 15 residues. V dropped 1 base and J dropped 4 bases, with 11 bases sitting between them. The CDR3 nucleotides are TGCGCCAGCAGCCAAGGAACTGCCGTAAATCAGCCCCAGCATTTT. Encoded protein: CASSQGTAVNQPQHF.

A few counts support this clonotype. This chain joins TRBV5-1 and TRBJ2-6; 9 nucleotides align to TRBD1. From germline, CDR1 is SGHRS and CDR2 YFSETQ. V lost 2 bases, J lost 4 bases, and 7 bases stayed unmatched. The CDR3 spans 17 residues. The DNA of the CDR3 is TGCGCCAGCAGCTTCTTGGACAGGGGTTCCGGGGCCAACGTCCTGACTTTC. This gives the protein CASSFLDRGSGANVLTF.

The chain joins TRBV20-1 to TRBJ2-1, with D possibly being TRBD2 (6 bases). Germline V gives CDR1 DFQATT, CDR2 SNEGSKA (reference sequence). Between the trimmed V and J ends, which lost 1 base and 8 bases, there was a span of 9 bases. The CDR3 is 12 amino acids. This CDR3 is CSARVGGDEQFF. Written as DNA, the CDR3 is TGCAGTGCTAGAGTGGGGGGTGATGAGCAGTTCTTC.

This clonotype was recorded a few times. The V call is TRBV11-1, the J call TRBJ2-5, with unresolved D. CDR1 SGHAT and CDR2 FQDESV come from the germline V gene (reference sequence). This CDR3 has 15 residues. Deletions cut 5 bases from V and 3 bases from J, with 16 bases between. CDR3 bases: TGTGCCAGCAGCCCCGCGTTGTGGGGAAAAGAGACCCAGTACTTC. Encoded protein: CASSPALWGKETQYF.